This T cell receptor beta chain was found in a study of T cell changes during pregnancy in multiple sclerosis. This clone was seen many times. Some clones are missing from TCRdb's copy, which holds only in-frame ones; the method was immunoSEQ multiplex PCR. There are tens of thousands of clones in the sample; 80% to 95% occur only once, and less than 0.85% lies in the top ten. The germline V gene encodes CDR1 SGHNT and CDR2 YYREEE (reference sequence). The V end was cut by 1 base, the J end by 6 bases, with 11 bases between. The CDR3 is made up of 13 amino acids. Sequences were derived from CD4+ T cells from peripheral blood mononuclear cells, sampled in the third trimester of pregnancy. The gene calls are TRBV5-4 and TRBJ2-7; no definite D call. The clonotype was recovered from a female donor with multiple sclerosis, enrolled in a pregnancy study. The CDR3, as DNA: TGTGCCAGCAGCTTGATCGGAGCCGGCGAGCAGTACTTC. The encoded protein is CASSLIGAGEQYF. Full variable domain (missing parts from reference TRBV5-4 and TRBJ2-7): ETGVTQSPTHLIKTRGQQVTLRCSSQSGHNTVSWYQQALGQGPQFIFQYYREEENGRGNFPPRFSGLQFPNYSSELNVNALELDDSALYLCASSLIGAGEQYFGPGTRLTVT.